This record covers a single TCR beta chain. Libraries were prepared by immunoSEQ multiplex PCR; TCRdb keeps only in-frame clonotypes and omits some of them. The data hold under 150,000 clones, with 81% observed a single time. This specimen comes from a study of blood T cell repertoires in COVID-19. Across the study: T cells, B-cell-depleted T cells, or PBMCs supplied cDNA or gDNA.

CDR3 length equals 14 residues. Germline V gives CDR1 LNHDA, CDR2 SQIVND (reference sequence). Trimming cost V 5 bases and J 3 bases; bases outside gene matches: 6. The TCR was taken from a man aged 50-60 years with acute or convalescent COVID-19. The V and J genes are TRBV19 and TRBJ1-1, with 7 bases lining up with TRBD1. The sample comprised peripheral blood. This chain's CDR3 is CASSRRDRYTEAFF. The CDR3 region has the DNA TGTGCCAGTAGTCGCCGGGACAGATACACTGAAGCTTTCTTT.